The 9 T cell receptor beta chains given below trace back to one sample, sequenced in a study of cytomegalovirus exposure and HLA in healthy donors. Researchers ran the PCR with 60 Vbeta and 13 Jbeta primers. Here immunoSEQ multiplex PCR was the method, and the copy in TCRdb shows in-frame clones only, minus some. The sample has under 55,000 clones; around 72% are singletons. Specimen: PBMCs. The receptor set was obtained from a man aged 18-30 years in good health and CMV-seronegative.

V and J are TRBV6-5 and TRBJ2-5, with 7 bases lining up with TRBD1. The CDR3 length is 12 residues. V lost 6 bases to trimming and J lost 5 bases; unmatched junction nucleotides: 3. Germline values: CDR1 MNHEY, CDR2 SVGAGI. In nucleotides, the CDR3 is TGTGCCAGCAGGTCGACAGGGGAGACCCAGTACTTC. Translating it yields CASRSTGETQYF.

There are a few counts of this clone. The chain joins TRBV10-3 to TRBJ1-1; 8 bases agree with TRBD1. The CDR3 contains 14 residues. J lost 4 bases, V lost 9 bases, and 10 bases had no gene match. The germline V gene encodes CDR1 ENHRY and CDR2 SYGVKD. CDR3 nucleotides: TGTGCCATTCGCTCGGACAGGGAGTCCACTGAAGCTTTCTTT. It yields the protein CAIRSDRESTEAFF.

This chain joins TRBV28 and TRBJ1-5; D unclear. V was clipped by 5 bases and J by 5 bases, with 16 bases between them. The germline V gene has CDR1 MDHEN and CDR2 SYDVKM. The CDR3 loop spans 15 amino acids. The CDR3 loop is CASSLFSPNDQPQHF. For the CDR3, the DNA is TGTGCCAGCAGTCTCTTTAGCCCCAACGATCAGCCCCAGCATTTT.

This chain uses TRBV6-5 with TRBJ2-5; D gene unclear. This CDR3 is built from 14 residues. The germline CDR1 and CDR2 sequences are MNHEY and SVGAGI. Trimming took 0 bases from V and 4 from J, leaving 9 bases between them. CDR3 sequence (DNA): TGTGCCAGCAGTTACTCTCGAGCTTCAGAGACCCAGTACTTC. It is translated as CASSYSRASETQYF.

The chain uses TRBV5-1 and TRBJ1-4; D uncertain. The germline V and J ends were trimmed by 0 bases and 9 bases, with 12 bases remaining between them. Per the germline V gene, CDR1 is SGHRS and CDR2 is YFSETQ. The CDR3 is 14 amino acids. The CDR3 reads CASSLGLQSKKLFF. For the CDR3, the DNA is TGCGCCAGCAGCTTGGGACTTCAGTCGAAAAAACTGTTTTTT. Based on the CDR3 plus reference TRBV5-1 and TRBJ1-4, the full variable domain is KAGVTQTPRYLIKTRGQQVTLSCSPISGHRSVSWYQQTPGQGLQFLFEYFSETQRNKGNFPGRFSGRQFSNSRSEMNVSTLELGDSALYLCASSLGLQSKKLFFGSGTQLSVL.

This clone was counted only a few times. The chain joins TRBV4-2 to TRBJ1-1, with a tentative D call TRBD1 (6 bases). The germline gives CDR1 LGHNA, CDR2 YNFKEQ. V lost 0 bases and J 1 base, leaving 9 bases between the germline ends. The CDR3 runs to 15 residues. The CDR3 is CASSQEQTGNTEAFF. The CDR3 DNA is TGTGCCAGCAGCCAAGAGCAGACAGGGAACACTGAAGCTTTCTTT.

The chain is built from TRBV6-1 and TRBJ2-3; no clear D. Germline V gene sequence: CDR1 MNHNS, CDR2 SASEGT. There are 14 residues in the CDR3. With 0 bases removed from V and 3 bases from J, the gap between germline ends came to 7 bases. The CDR3 reads CASSEASSTDTQYF. CDR3 nucleotide sequence: TGTGCCAGCAGTGAAGCTAGTAGTACAGATACGCAGTATTTT.

This clone was found a few times. The chain recombines TRBV6-5 with TRBJ2-7; 9 positions agree with TRBD1. The germline V gene has CDR1 MNHEY and CDR2 SVGAGI. With 7 bases clipped from V and 3 bases from J, the junction kept 1 base outside the gene matches. CDR3 length: 12 residues. The chain's CDR3 is CASKDRGYEQYF. In DNA form, the CDR3 reads TGTGCCAGCAAGGACAGGGGCTACGAGCAGTACTTC.

J is TRBJ2-1 and V is TRBV4-1, with D possibly being TRBD2 (5 bases). Germline V lookup: CDR1 MGHRA, CDR2 YSYEKL. The CDR3 runs 13 residues. V was trimmed by 11 bases and J by 5 bases, leaving 16 bases between them. The CDR3 DNA reads as TGCGCCTCGGAGGCCGATTTAAACAATGAGCAGTTCTTC. Translation gives CASEADLNNEQFF.